The clone carrying this TCR beta chain was seen ten or more times. In germline, CDR1 is SEHNR, CDR2 FQNEAQ (reference sequence). CDR3 length equals 16 residues. After removal of 4 bases from V and 4 bases from J, the junction contained 6 bases not matched to a gene. This record comes from a study of blood T cell repertoires in COVID-19. Looking at the study overall: COVID-19 samples collected from the United States, Italy and Spain covered acute and convalescent phases.

This table comes from immunoSEQ multiplex PCR, and its TCRdb copy is limited to in-frame clones, with some not included. The sample records 60,000 to 85,000 clones, 80% to 90% being singletons. The J gene is TRBJ2-3, the V gene TRBV7-9, with 12 bases that match TRBD2. The source material was peripheral blood. The TCR sequence derives from a man between 65 and 85 years old with acute or convalescent COVID-19. For the CDR3, the DNA is TGTGCCAGCAGCTCGACTAGCGGGAGTGTAGCAGATACGCAGTATTTT. Protein sequence: CASSSTSGSVADTQYF. Combining the CDR3 with reference TRBV7-9 and TRBJ2-3 gives the whole variable domain DTGVSQNPRHKITKRGQNVTFRCDPISEHNRLYWYRQTLGQGPEFLTYFQNEAQLEKSRLLSDRFSAERPKGSFSTLEIQRTEQGDSAMYLCASSSTSGSVADTQYFGPGTRLTVL.